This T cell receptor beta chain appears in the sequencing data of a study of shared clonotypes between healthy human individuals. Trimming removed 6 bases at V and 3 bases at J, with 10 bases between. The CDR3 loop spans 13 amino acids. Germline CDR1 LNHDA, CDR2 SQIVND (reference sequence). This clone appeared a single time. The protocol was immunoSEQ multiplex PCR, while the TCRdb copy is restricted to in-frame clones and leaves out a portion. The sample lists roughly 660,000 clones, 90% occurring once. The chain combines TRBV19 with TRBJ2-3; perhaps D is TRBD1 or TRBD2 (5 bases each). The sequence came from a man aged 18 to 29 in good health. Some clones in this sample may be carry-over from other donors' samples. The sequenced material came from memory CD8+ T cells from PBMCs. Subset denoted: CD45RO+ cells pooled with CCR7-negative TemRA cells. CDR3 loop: CASRIGTTDTQYF. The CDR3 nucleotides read TGTGCCAGTAGGATCGGGACGACAGATACGCAGTATTTT.